This TCR beta chain was observed in a study of blood T cell repertoires in COVID-19. Overall study: Samples came from the United States, Italy and Spain, spanning acute and convalescent COVID-19. T cells, B-cell-depleted T cells, or PBMCs provided the cDNA or gDNA that served as material.

Original processing notes: How many nucleated cells were present was estimated from reference gene primer amplification. Only in-frame clones appear in the TCRdb table, and some are missing; sequencing was by immunoSEQ multiplex PCR. V and J calls and clone size are copied from that table; D and trimming were computed from the DNA. The repertoire holds 150,000 to 200,000 clones, with about nine tenths as singletons. Germline V gene data show CDR1 as SGHTA and CDR2 as FQGTGA. Trimming cost V 5 bases and J 6 bases; bases outside gene matches: 5. This CDR3 contains 15 residues. A single count supports this clone.

This rearrangement joins TRBV7-3 to TRBJ2-7, with 15 bases aligning to TRBD2. This clonotype was obtained from a man younger than 45 with COVID-19, enrolled during active disease. Sequencing used peripheral blood. The CDR3 loop is CASSLGLAGGGEQYF. The CDR3 nucleotides are TGTGCCAGCAGCCTAGGACTAGCGGGAGGGGGCGAGCAGTACTTC.